This T cell receptor (beta chain) was recovered during a study of control samples from healthy donors and cancer patients. The CDR3 is 13 residues long. Deletions cut 3 bases from V and 8 bases from J, with 9 bases between. CDR1 SGHRS and CDR2 YFSETQ come from the germline V gene. Repertoires were generated with immunoSEQ multiplex PCR, while TCRdb's copy carries only in-frame clones and drops some. The repertoire holds roughly 25,000 clones, with roughly 88% as singletons. This TCR came from a man in his forties or fifties with lung cancer. This rearrangement joins TRBV5-1 to TRBJ1-6; D remains unclear. Input material: PBMCs. This chain's CDR3 is CASSSMTDSPLHF. In DNA, the CDR3 is TGCGCCAGCAGCTCGATGACGGATTCACCCCTCCACTTT. The full variable domain, completed using reference TRBV5-1 and TRBJ1-6, is KAGVTQTPRYLIKTRGQQVTLSCSPISGHRSVSWYQQTPGQGLQFLFEYFSETQRNKGNFPGRFSGRQFSNSRSEMNVSTLELGDSALYLCASSSMTDSPLHFGNGTRLTVT.